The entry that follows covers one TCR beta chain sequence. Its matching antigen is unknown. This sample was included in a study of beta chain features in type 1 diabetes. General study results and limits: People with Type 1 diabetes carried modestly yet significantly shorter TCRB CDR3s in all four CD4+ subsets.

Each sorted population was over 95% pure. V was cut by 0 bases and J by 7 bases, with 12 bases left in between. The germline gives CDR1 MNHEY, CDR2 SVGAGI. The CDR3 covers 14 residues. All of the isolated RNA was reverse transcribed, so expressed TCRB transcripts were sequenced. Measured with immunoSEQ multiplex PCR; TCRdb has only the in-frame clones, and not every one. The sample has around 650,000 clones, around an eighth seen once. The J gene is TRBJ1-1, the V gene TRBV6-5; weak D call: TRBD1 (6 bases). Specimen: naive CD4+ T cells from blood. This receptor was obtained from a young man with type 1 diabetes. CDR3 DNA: TGTGCCAGCAGTTACTCTGGGGGGCGGTATGAAGCTTTCTTT. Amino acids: CASSYSGGRYEAFF.